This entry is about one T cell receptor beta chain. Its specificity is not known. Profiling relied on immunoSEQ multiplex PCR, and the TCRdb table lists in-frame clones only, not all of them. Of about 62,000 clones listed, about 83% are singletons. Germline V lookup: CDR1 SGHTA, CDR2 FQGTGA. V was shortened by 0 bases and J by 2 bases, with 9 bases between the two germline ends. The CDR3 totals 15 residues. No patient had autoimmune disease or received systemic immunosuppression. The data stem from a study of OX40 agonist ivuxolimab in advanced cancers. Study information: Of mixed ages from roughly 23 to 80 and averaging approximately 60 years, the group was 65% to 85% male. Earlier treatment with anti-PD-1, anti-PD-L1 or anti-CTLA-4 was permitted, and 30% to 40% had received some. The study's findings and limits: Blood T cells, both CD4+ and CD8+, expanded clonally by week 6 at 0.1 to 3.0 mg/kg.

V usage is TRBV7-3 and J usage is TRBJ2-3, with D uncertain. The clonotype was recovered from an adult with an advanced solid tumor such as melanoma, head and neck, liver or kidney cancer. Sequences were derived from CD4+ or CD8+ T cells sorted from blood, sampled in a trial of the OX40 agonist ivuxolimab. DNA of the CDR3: TGTGCCAGCAGCTTAACCCCCAGCTTCACAGATACGCAGTATTTT. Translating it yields CASSLTPSFTDTQYF.